What follows are 18 T cell receptor beta chains derived from one specimen sequenced in a study of beta chain features in type 1 diabetes. cDNA synthesis used the whole RNA isolate, giving expressed TCRB sequences. Clones were read by immunoSEQ multiplex PCR, and TCRdb kept only the in-frame ones, dropping some. The sample lists fewer than 250,000 clones, 14% occurring once. The specimen was naive CD4+ T cells from blood. The receptors originated from a woman aged 40 to 49 in good health.

The chain carries TRBV5-1 and TRBJ1-5; D is unresolved. V dropped 2 bases and J dropped 1 base, with 10 bases sitting between them. CDR1 is SGHRS, CDR2 YFSETQ, per germline. The CDR3 consists of 15 residues. CDR3 protein: CASSLNSGSNQPQHF. The CDR3 nucleotides read TGCGCCAGCAGCTTAAATTCCGGGAGCAATCAGCCCCAGCATTTT.

This chain uses TRBV7-9 with TRBJ2-3, with 8 bases fitting TRBD1. The V segment lost 6 bases and the J segment 1 base; nucleotides outside the gene matches: 6. This CDR3 region has 15 residues. Germline V gives CDR1 SEHNR, CDR2 FQNEAQ (reference sequence). The CDR3 DNA follows: TGTGCCAGCAGGTTTGGGACAGGCGGCACAGATACGCAGTATTTT. Its protein is CASRFGTGGTDTQYF.

This clone came up a few times. The V gene is TRBV19, the J gene TRBJ2-5; 11 bases match TRBD2. This CDR3 region has 16 residues. The V gene end was trimmed by 4 bases and the J gene end by 2 bases; junction bases not matched to a gene: 6. Per germline, CDR1 LNHDA and CDR2 SQIVND (reference sequence). In nucleotides, the CDR3 is TGTGCCAGTAGTACCCGACTAGCGGGGATGCAAGAGACCCAGTACTTC. This encodes CASSTRLAGMQETQYF.

The chain has TRBV19 and TRBJ1-2; perhaps TRBD1 as D (6 bases). Trimming removed 7 bases from V and 0 bases from J, with 15 bases in between. Germline V lookup: CDR1 LNHDA, CDR2 SQIVND (reference sequence). The CDR3 contains 15 residues. The CDR3, as DNA: TGTGCCAGTATTGAGACAGGAGGACCTAACTATGGCTACACCTTC. It encodes CASIETGGPNYGYTF.

This clone has only a few counts. This chain connects TRBV11-2 to TRBJ1-2; 8 bases line up with TRBD1. The germline CDR1 and CDR2 sequences are SGHAT and FQNNGV. The CDR3 has 15 residues. V gave up 1 base and J gave up 7 bases; unmatched junction bases: 8. Here the CDR3 DNA reads TGTGCCAGCAGCTTAGCTGACGTTACAGGGGGTGGCTACACCTTC. Protein sequence: CASSLADVTGGGYTF.

This clone has more than one count but fewer than ten. V usage is TRBV7-2 and J usage is TRBJ2-5; 8 positions match TRBD2. The V segment lost 5 bases and the J segment 2 bases; nucleotides outside the gene matches: 10. This CDR3 has 16 residues. Germline CDR1 SGHTA, CDR2 FQGNSA. The CDR3 region is CASSPLGGGLQETQYF. CDR3 in DNA: TGTGCCAGCAGCCCCCTAGGCGGGGGGTTACAAGAGACCCAGTACTTC.

This clone has a handful of counts. The chain is built from TRBV29-1 and TRBJ1-2, with a tentative D call TRBD1 (5 bases). Germline V lookup: CDR1 SQVTM, CDR2 ANQGSEA. The length of the CDR3 is 12 residues. The V and J ends lost 6 bases and 3 bases respectively, with 11 bases between them. In DNA form, the CDR3 reads TGCAGCGTGGCGGGGCACGACTATGGCTACACCTTC. It yields the protein CSVAGHDYGYTF.

This clone was detected a few times. This chain links TRBV27 with TRBJ2-7; 8 nucleotides align to TRBD1. The CDR3 is 12 residues long. The V gene's germline CDR1 is MNHEY and CDR2 SMNVEV (reference sequence). Unmatched junction bases numbered 6, after V lost 8 bases and J lost 6 bases. CDR3 coding DNA: TGTGCCAGCGGACAGGGTTTTGGCGAGCAGTACTTC. Its translation is CASGQGFGEQYF.

This clone was counted a few times. CDR3 residues: CASSRGSGNTIYF. The CDR3 DNA sequence: TGTGCCAGCAGTAGGGGCTCTGGAAACACCATATATTTT. This chain links TRBV27 with TRBJ1-3; perhaps TRBD1 as D (5 bases). Trimming removed 5 bases at V and 0 bases at J, with 5 bases between. Looked up from germline, CDR1 is MNHEY and CDR2 is SMNVEV (reference sequence). The CDR3 contains 13 residues.

The gene calls are TRBV7-2 and TRBJ1-3; perhaps TRBD1 as D (5 bases). The CDR3 is made up of 14 amino acids. From germline, CDR1 is SGHTA and CDR2 FQGNSA. Trimming stripped 3 bases from V and 3 bases from J, with 9 bases between. The CDR3 is CASSFGASGNTIYF. The CDR3 nucleotides are TGTGCCAGCAGCTTTGGGGCAAGTGGAAACACCATATATTTT.

This clone came up a few times. The J gene is TRBJ2-5, the V gene TRBV5-1, with 10 positions matching TRBD1. V was pared by 5 bases and J by 1 base, with 2 bases of the junction left unmatched. CDR1 and CDR2 (germline): SGHRS, YFSETQ. The CDR3 is 14 residues long. CDR3 sequence: CASRTGGFQETQYF. CDR3 nucleotides: TGCGCCAGCAGGACAGGGGGCTTCCAAGAGACCCAGTACTTC.

This clone showed up just a few times. The chain recombines TRBV7-9 with TRBJ1-4; D is uncertain. This CDR3 comprises 13 residues. The V end lost 1 base, the J end lost 12 bases, and 12 bases lay between the germline ends. CDR1 and CDR2 from the germline V gene are SEHNR and FQNEAQ (reference sequence). The CDR3 reads CASSLEEGGELFF. As DNA, the CDR3 is TGTGCCAGCAGCTTAGAGGAGGGAGGCGAACTGTTTTTT.

This clone has more than one count but fewer than ten. The chain has TRBV2 and TRBJ1-5; possible D gene TRBD1, 5 bases. The CDR3 extends over 14 amino acids. V lost 5 bases, J lost 0 bases, and 8 bases lay in between. Germline assignment: CDR1 SNHLY and CDR2 FYNNEI. The CDR3 DNA sequence: TGTGCCAGCAGTCCGACAGATAGCAATCAGCCCCAGCATTTT. Translated, it gives CASSPTDSNQPQHF.

The chain combines TRBV6-1 with TRBJ2-7; 7 nucleotides align to TRBD2. The CDR3 is 15 amino acids. Germline CDR1 MNHNS, CDR2 SASEGT. The ends lost 7 bases at V and 2 bases at J; junction bases unmatched: 11. The CDR3 nucleotides read TGTGCCAGCACTCCTGTTCGGGGGGAACCCTACGAGCAGTACTTC. Residues: CASTPVRGEPYEQYF.

V is TRBV6-5 and J is TRBJ2-7, with D possibly matching TRBD1 (5 bases). Trimming shortened V by 8 bases and J by 4 bases, and 9 bases separated the two germline ends. Germline CDR1 is MNHEY and CDR2 is SVGAGI. This CDR3 has 11 amino acids. CDR3 in DNA: TGTGCCAGCGAAAGGGGATACGAGCAGTACTTC. Amino acids: CASERGYEQYF.

This clone was counted a few times. The V and J genes are TRBV7-6 and TRBJ2-1, with D perhaps TRBD2 (5 bases). Trimming pared 5 bases from V and 6 bases from J, leaving 11 bases between. The CDR3 has 13 amino acids. Germline V CDR1 and CDR2: SGHVS, FNYEAQ. The CDR3 sequence: CASSLGLANEQFF. In nucleotides, the CDR3 is TGTGCCAGCAGCCTCGGACTCGCCAATGAGCAGTTCTTC.

This chain uses TRBV18 with TRBJ2-7; the D gene is possibly TRBD1 (6 bases). V was cut by 6 bases and J by 0 bases, with 15 bases left in between. Germline V gene lookup returns CDR1 KGHSH and CDR2 LQKENI. This CDR3 comprises 15 residues. CDR3 sequence reads: CASSPERQASYEQYF. The CDR3 DNA reads TGTGCCAGCTCGCCTGAGAGACAGGCCTCCTACGAGCAGTACTTC.

J is TRBJ2-7 and V is TRBV10-2, with TRBD1 matching 11 bases. In germline, CDR1 is WSHSY, CDR2 SAAADI. This CDR3 spans 15 amino acids. Losses at the gene ends were 2 bases for V and 5 bases for J; bases not matched to a gene: 5. The CDR3 region has the DNA TGCGCCAGCAGTGAGGGACAGGGGGCTTACAACGAGCAGTACTTC. Protein product: CASSEGQGAYNEQYF.